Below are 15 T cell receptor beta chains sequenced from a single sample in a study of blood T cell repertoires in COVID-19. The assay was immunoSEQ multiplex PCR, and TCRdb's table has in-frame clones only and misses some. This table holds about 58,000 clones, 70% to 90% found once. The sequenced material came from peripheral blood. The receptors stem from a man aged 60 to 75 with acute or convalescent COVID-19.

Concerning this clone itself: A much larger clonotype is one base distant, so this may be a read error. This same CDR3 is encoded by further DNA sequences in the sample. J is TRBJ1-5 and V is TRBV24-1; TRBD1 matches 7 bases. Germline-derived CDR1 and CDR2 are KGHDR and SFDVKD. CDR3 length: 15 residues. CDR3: CATSDPGQPWEPQHF. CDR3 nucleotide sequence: TGCGCCACCAGTGACCCGGGACAGCCCTGGGAGCCCCAGCATTTT.

The CDR3 region has the DNA TGTGCCAGCAGCCCCGACAGGGGCAACACCGGGGAGCTGTTTTTT. Amino acids: CASSPDRGNTGELFF. The J gene is TRBJ2-2, the V gene TRBV6-5, with TRBD1 matching over 8 bases. The CDR3 consists of 15 residues. Looked up from germline, CDR1 is MNHEY and CDR2 is SVGAGI. Trimming at V came to 6 bases and at J to 2 bases, leaving 5 bases not matched to a gene.

The CDR3 DNA follows: TGTGCCAGTAGTATGGCGGGACAGGGGTACAATGAGCAGTTCTTC. Its protein is CASSMAGQGYNEQFF. The V gene is TRBV19, the J gene TRBJ2-1; 10 positions match TRBD1. The CDR3 consists of 15 residues. Germline CDR1 reads LNHDA; CDR2 reads SQIVND (reference sequence). V shed 3 bases, J shed 4 bases, and the junction held 3 bases outside the gene matches.

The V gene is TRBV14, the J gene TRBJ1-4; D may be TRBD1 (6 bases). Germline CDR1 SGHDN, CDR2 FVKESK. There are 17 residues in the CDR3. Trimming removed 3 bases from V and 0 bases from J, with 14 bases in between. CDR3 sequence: CASSQVAGTPTNEKLFF. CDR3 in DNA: TGTGCCAGCAGCCAGGTTGCAGGGACACCAACTAATGAAAAACTGTTTTTT.

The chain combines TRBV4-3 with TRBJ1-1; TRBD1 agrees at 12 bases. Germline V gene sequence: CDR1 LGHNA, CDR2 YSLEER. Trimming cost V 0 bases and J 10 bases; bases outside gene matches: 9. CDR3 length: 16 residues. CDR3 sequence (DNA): TGCGCCAGCAGCCAAGATGTGGGACAGGGGGCGGGGAGAGCTTTCTTT. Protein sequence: CASSQDVGQGAGRAFF.

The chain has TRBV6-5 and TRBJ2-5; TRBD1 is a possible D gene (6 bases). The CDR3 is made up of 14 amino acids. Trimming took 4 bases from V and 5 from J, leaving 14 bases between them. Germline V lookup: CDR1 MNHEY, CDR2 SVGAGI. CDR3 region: CASSSPGHKETQYF. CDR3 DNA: TGTGCCAGCAGTTCTCCGGGACATAAGGAGACCCAGTACTTC.

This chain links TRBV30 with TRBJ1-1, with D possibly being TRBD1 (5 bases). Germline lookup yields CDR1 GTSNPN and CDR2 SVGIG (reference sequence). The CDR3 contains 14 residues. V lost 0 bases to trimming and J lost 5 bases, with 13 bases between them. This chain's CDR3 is CAWSVRGYETEAFF. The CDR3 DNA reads TGTGCCTGGAGTGTAAGGGGTTACGAAACTGAAGCTTTCTTT.

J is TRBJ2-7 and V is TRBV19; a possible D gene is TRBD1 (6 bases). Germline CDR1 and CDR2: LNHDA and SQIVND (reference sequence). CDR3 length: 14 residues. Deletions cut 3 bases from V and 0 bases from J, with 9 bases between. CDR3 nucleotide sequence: TGTGCCAGTAGTATCCCAGGGGTCTCCTACGAGCAGTACTTC. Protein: CASSIPGVSYEQYF. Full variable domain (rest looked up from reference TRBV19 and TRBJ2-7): DGGITQSPKYLFRKEGQNVTLSCEQNLNHDAMYWYRQDPGQGLRLIYYSQIVNDFQKGDIAEGYSVSREKKESFPLTVTSAQKNPTAFYLCASSIPGVSYEQYFGPGTRLTVT.

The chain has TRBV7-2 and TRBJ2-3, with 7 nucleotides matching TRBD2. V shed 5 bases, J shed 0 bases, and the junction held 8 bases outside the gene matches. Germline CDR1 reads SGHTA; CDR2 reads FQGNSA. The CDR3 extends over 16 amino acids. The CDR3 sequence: CASSARGRGSTDTQYF. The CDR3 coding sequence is TGTGCCAGCAGCGCTCGCGGGAGAGGGAGCACAGATACGCAGTATTTT.

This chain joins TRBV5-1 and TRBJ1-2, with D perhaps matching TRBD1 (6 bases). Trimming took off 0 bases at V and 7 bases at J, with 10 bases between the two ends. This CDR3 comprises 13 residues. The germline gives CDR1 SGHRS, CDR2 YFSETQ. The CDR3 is CASSLDREGGYTF. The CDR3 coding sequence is TGCGCCAGCAGCTTGGACAGGGAAGGTGGCTACACCTTC.

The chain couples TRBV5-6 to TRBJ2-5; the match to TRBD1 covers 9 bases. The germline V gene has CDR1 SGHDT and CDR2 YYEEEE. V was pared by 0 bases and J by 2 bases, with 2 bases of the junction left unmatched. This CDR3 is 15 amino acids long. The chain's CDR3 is CASSLAGQGQETQYF. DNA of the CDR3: TGTGCCAGCAGCTTGGCGGGACAGGGACAAGAGACCCAGTACTTC.

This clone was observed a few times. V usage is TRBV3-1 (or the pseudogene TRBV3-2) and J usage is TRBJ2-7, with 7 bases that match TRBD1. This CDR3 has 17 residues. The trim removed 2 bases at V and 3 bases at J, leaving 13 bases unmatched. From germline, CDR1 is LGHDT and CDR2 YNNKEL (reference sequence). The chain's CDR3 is CASSQRAGRGSDYEQYF. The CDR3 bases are TGTGCCAGCAGCCAACGGGCGGGCAGGGGGTCCGACTACGAGCAGTACTTC.

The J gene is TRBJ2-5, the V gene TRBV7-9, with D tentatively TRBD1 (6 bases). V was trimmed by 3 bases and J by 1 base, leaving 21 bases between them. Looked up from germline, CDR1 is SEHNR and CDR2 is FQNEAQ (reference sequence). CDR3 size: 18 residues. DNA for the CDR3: TGTGCCAGCAGCTTCTCTCCGCGCCGACAGGACCCCCAAGAGACCCAGTACTTC. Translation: CASSFSPRRQDPQETQYF.

CDR3 in DNA: TGCGCCAGCAGCTTGGCCTTGAACACCGGGGAGCTGTTTTTT. Protein: CASSLALNTGELFF. This chain connects TRBV5-1 to TRBJ2-2; D unclear. Germline-derived CDR1 and CDR2 are SGHRS and YFSETQ. V was clipped by 0 bases and J by 1 base, with 4 bases between them. There are 14 residues in the CDR3.

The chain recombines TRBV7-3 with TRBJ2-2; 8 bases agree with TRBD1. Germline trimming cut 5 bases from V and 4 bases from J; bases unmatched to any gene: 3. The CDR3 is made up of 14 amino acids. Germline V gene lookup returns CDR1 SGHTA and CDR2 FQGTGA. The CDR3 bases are TGTGCCAGCAGCGCGGACAGGGCCACCGGGGAGCTGTTTTTT. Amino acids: CASSADRATGELFF.